The 8 T cell receptor beta chains in this list originate from one sample, sequenced in a study of T cell responses to AZD1222 COVID-19 vaccine. Generated by immunoSEQ multiplex PCR, the TCRdb table keeps only in-frame clones and is missing some. The sample consists of 250,000 to 300,000 clones, 90% to 95% of them appearing once. The specimen comprised peripheral blood, sampled 28 days after the second AZD1222 dose. These receptors came from an adult who received the AZD1222 COVID-19 vaccine.

The rearrangement links TRBV11-2 to TRBJ1-6; no clear D. The CDR3 runs 15 residues. CDR1 and CDR2 (germline): SGHAT, FQNNGV. V was trimmed by 5 bases and J by 6 bases, leaving 14 bases between them. This chain's CDR3 is CASSLSRTVNSPLHF. The CDR3 coding sequence is TGTGCCAGCAGCCTCTCACGGACGGTTAATTCACCCCTCCACTTT. Supplemented by reference TRBV11-2 and TRBJ1-6, the full variable domain reads EAGVAQSPRYKIIEKRQSVAFWCNPISGHATLYWYQQILGQGPKLLIQFQNNGVVDDSQLPKDRFSAERLKGVDSTLKIQPAKLEDSAVYLCASSLSRTVNSPLHFGNGTRLTVT.

The chain has TRBV5-1 and TRBJ2-7; a possible D gene is TRBD1 (6 bases). Germline V CDR1 and CDR2: SGHRS, YFSETQ. Trimming shortened V by 2 bases and J by 6 bases, and 15 bases separated the two germline ends. The CDR3 extends over 14 amino acids. CDR3 sequence reads: CASSLTLQGGEQYF. As DNA, the CDR3 is TGCGCCAGCAGCTTAACCCTACAGGGTGGCGAGCAGTACTTC. Full variable domain (missing parts from reference TRBV5-1 and TRBJ2-7): KAGVTQTPRYLIKTRGQQVTLSCSPISGHRSVSWYQQTPGQGLQFLFEYFSETQRNKGNFPGRFSGRQFSNSRSEMNVSTLELGDSALYLCASSLTLQGGEQYFGPGTRLTVT.

The CDR3 DNA follows: TGCGCCAGCAGGTTGAGCCAGAAGAACACTGAAGCTTTCTTT. It translates to CASRLSQKNTEAFF. V gene TRBV5-1 combines with J gene TRBJ1-1; D is uncertain. CDR3 length: 14 amino acids. Germline V CDR1 and CDR2: SGHRS, YFSETQ. The V end lost 5 bases, the J end lost 1 base, and 12 bases lay between the germline ends.

The chain has TRBV5-6 and TRBJ2-7; 11 nucleotides line up with TRBD1. Germline V gene data show CDR1 as SGHDT and CDR2 as YYEEEE. The CDR3 is 15 residues long. With 6 bases clipped from V and 4 bases from J, the junction kept 9 bases outside the gene matches. CDR3 sequence: CASTSLDRGRYEQYF. The CDR3 bases are TGTGCCAGCACCTCATTGGACAGGGGGCGTTACGAGCAGTACTTC.

The CDR3 DNA sequence: TGTGCCTGGAGTATGGGGGCTGGTCAGCCCCAGCATTTT. Protein sequence: CAWSMGAGQPQHF. This chain links TRBV30 with TRBJ1-5, with D possibly being TRBD1 (6 bases). CDR1 and CDR2 (germline): GTSNPN, SVGIG (reference sequence). The CDR3 covers 13 residues. Trimming removed 2 bases at V and 6 bases at J, with 11 bases between.

J is TRBJ2-2 and V is TRBV5-1, with D tentatively TRBD2 (5 bases). V lost 0 bases and J lost 2, with 11 bases in between. CDR3 length: 16 residues. Germline CDR1 SGHRS, CDR2 YFSETQ. This CDR3 is CASSLGLLHNTGELFF. The CDR3 DNA sequence: TGCGCCAGCAGCTTGGGACTACTCCATAACACCGGGGAGCTGTTTTTT. The complete variable domain, with remaining parts taken from reference TRBV5-1 and TRBJ2-2, reads KAGVTQTPRYLIKTRGQQVTLSCSPISGHRSVSWYQQTPGQGLQFLFEYFSETQRNKGNFPGRFSGRQFSNSRSEMNVSTLELGDSALYLCASSLGLLHNTGELFFGEGSRLTVL.

This clone was seen a single time. The chain has TRBV19 and TRBJ2-7, with D hard to call. This CDR3 spans 16 amino acids. Germline V gene lookup returns CDR1 LNHDA and CDR2 SQIVND (reference sequence). V dropped 4 bases and J dropped 0 bases, with 16 bases sitting between them. CDR3 DNA: TGTGCCAGTAGTAACCTCGGTCCTTCGGGCTCCTACGAGCAGTACTTC. Residues: CASSNLGPSGSYEQYF.

This chain uses TRBV5-4 with TRBJ2-7; D is unresolved. From germline, CDR1 is SGHNT and CDR2 YYREEE (reference sequence). The CDR3 contains 13 residues. Trimming took off 4 bases at V and 6 bases at J, with 14 bases between the two ends. The chain's CDR3 is CASSTASSAEQYF. Written as DNA, the CDR3 is TGTGCCAGCAGCACCGCGTCATCTGCCGAGCAGTACTTC.